This entry lists 18 T cell receptor beta chains sequenced from one sample in a study of a mutant IDH1 vaccine in newly diagnosed glioma (dated by TCRdb to the early 2020s). This specimen's time point label, per the study, means: week 11, during vaccination. Every vaccine dose consisted of 300 ug of a 20-mer mutant IDH1 peptide in Montanide, administered subcutaneously together with topical imiquimod. Their specific antigens are unknown. Library creation used the immunoSEQ multiplex PCR assay. TCRdb retrieved this table from immuneACCESS and kept in-frame rearrangements only. Not all clones are present; in checked studies, unresolved V genes account for under half, and no reason is known for the remainder. This sample lists about 120,000 clones; almost 90% were detected once. Jointly, the top ten make up roughly 0.62% of the sample. The starting material was PBMCs, obtained from a glioma patient whose treatment included an IDH1 peptide vaccine. Receptors originate from a woman aged 45-65 years with glioma.

The chain employs TRBV6-4 and TRBJ2-1; D ambiguous. The CDR3 runs 15 residues. Trimming cost V 2 bases and J 0 bases, with 8 bases left between them. Germline values: CDR1 MRHNA, CDR2 SNTAGT. CDR3 in DNA: TGTGCCAGCAGTGACCAGCCTACCTCCTACAATGAGCAGTTCTTC. Protein product: CASSDQPTSYNEQFF.

The J gene is TRBJ1-2, the V gene TRBV9; D is uncertain. The germline gives CDR1 SGDLS, CDR2 YYNGEE. The CDR3 has 15 amino acids. V lost 5 bases and J lost 0, with 14 bases in between. Written as DNA, the CDR3 is TGTGCCAGCAGAGAGCAAGTAGGAGCTAACTATGGCTACACCTTC. Residues: CASREQVGANYGYTF.

The chain employs TRBV7-9 and TRBJ2-1; 10 nucleotides align to TRBD2. Per germline, CDR1 SEHNR and CDR2 FQNEAQ (reference sequence). CDR3 length: 15 amino acids. The junction had 6 bases not matched to a gene; V was cut back by 4 bases and J by 6 bases. Written as DNA, the CDR3 is TGTGCCAGCAGCTACCCGGGACTAGCGCTCAATGAGCAGTTCTTC. This encodes CASSYPGLALNEQFF.

This sequence joins TRBV6-1 and TRBJ1-1, with D unresolved. V was clipped by 7 bases and J by 0 bases, with 12 bases between them. CDR3 size: 14 residues. Germline V gene data show CDR1 as MNHNS and CDR2 as SASEGT. The CDR3 protein is CASMISLMNTEAFF. CDR3 DNA: TGTGCCAGCATGATCAGCCTCATGAACACTGAAGCTTTCTTT.

V and J are TRBV6-9 and TRBJ2-2, with D perhaps assigned TRBD1 or TRBD2 (5 bases each). CDR1 MNHGY and CDR2 SVAAGI come from the germline V gene. The CDR3 runs 14 residues. V shed 8 bases and J shed 1 base, with 11 bases lying between them. The CDR3 sequence is CASWGSLNTGELFF. Written as DNA, the CDR3 is TGTGCCAGCTGGGGGAGTTTGAACACCGGGGAGCTGTTTTTT.

This clone was observed once. The genes are TRBV10-3 and TRBJ2-5, with D hard to call. The CDR3 is made up of 15 amino acids. Trimming removed 0 bases from V and 2 bases from J, with 10 bases in between. Germline lookup yields CDR1 ENHRY and CDR2 SYGVKD. The CDR3 region has the DNA TGTGCCATCAGTGAGTCGAGAGGAAGGCAAGAGACCCAGTACTTC. Encoded protein: CAISESRGRQETQYF.

This clone was detected once. The rearrangement joins TRBV5-1 to TRBJ1-4; D unresolved. The germline V gene has CDR1 SGHRS and CDR2 YFSETQ. The CDR3 length is 14 residues. Trimming removed 6 bases at V and 7 bases at J, with 16 bases between. The CDR3 nucleotides are TGCGCCAGCACTCAGTCGGGGAATGGTGAAAAACTGTTTTTT. The encoded protein is CASTQSGNGEKLFF.

The chain combines TRBV5-1 with TRBJ1-1; D is unclear. The CDR3 is 15 amino acids. V gave up 0 bases and J gave up 1 base, with 10 bases separating them. Germline V lookup: CDR1 SGHRS, CDR2 YFSETQ. The CDR3 is CASSLAVSPNTEAFF. CDR3 DNA sequence: TGCGCCAGCAGCTTGGCCGTCAGTCCGAACACTGAAGCTTTCTTT.

The V and J genes are TRBV5-1 and TRBJ1-4, with unresolved D. The CDR3 loop spans 15 amino acids. Germline CDR1 is SGHRS and CDR2 is YFSETQ. Deletions cut 1 base from V and 0 bases from J, with 7 bases between. The CDR3 DNA sequence: TGCGCCAGCAGCTTGATTGGAGCAACTAATGAAAAACTGTTTTTT. Protein sequence: CASSLIGATNEKLFF.

The J gene is TRBJ2-3, the V gene TRBV5-1, with D unclear. Germline V gene sequence: CDR1 SGHRS, CDR2 YFSETQ. Trimming took off 1 base at V and 6 bases at J, with 3 bases between the two ends. The CDR3 runs 11 residues. The CDR3 nucleotides are TGCGCCAGCAGCTTGTTTGATACGCAGTATTTT. It yields the protein CASSLFDTQYF.

V gene TRBV4-1 combines with J gene TRBJ1-1; TRBD1 agrees at 9 bases. Germline values: CDR1 MGHRA, CDR2 YSYEKL. The junction had 3 bases not matched to a gene; V was cut back by 1 base and J by 0 bases. The CDR3 consists of 16 residues. The CDR3 coding sequence is TGCGCCAGCAGCCAAGGGGGGACAGGGTTGAACACTGAAGCTTTCTTT. Protein sequence: CASSQGGTGLNTEAFF.

This chain joins TRBV7-8 and TRBJ2-1; D might be TRBD1 (6 bases). The CDR3 runs to 16 residues. With 6 bases removed from V and 0 bases from J, the gap between germline ends came to 15 bases. The germline V gene encodes CDR1 SGHVS and CDR2 FQNEAQ. CDR3 in amino acids: CASRQNTGSSYNEQFF. In DNA form, the CDR3 reads TGTGCCAGCAGACAAAACACAGGGAGCTCCTACAATGAGCAGTTCTTC.

This chain connects TRBV29-1 to TRBJ1-4; 11 nucleotides agree with TRBD1. Germline V CDR1 and CDR2: SQVTM, ANQGSEA. The CDR3 spans 13 residues. The V gene end was trimmed by 7 bases and the J gene end by 8 bases; junction bases not matched to a gene: 6. CDR3 in amino acids: CSAWTGGSEKLFF. CDR3 sequence (DNA): TGCAGCGCTTGGACAGGGGGCAGCGAAAAACTGTTTTTT.

The CDR3 loop is CSAVGADTQYF. CDR3 sequence (DNA): TGCAGTGCGGTGGGGGCAGATACGCAGTATTTT. The chain joins TRBV20-1 to TRBJ2-3; D may match TRBD1 or TRBD2 (5 bases each). Germline V gene sequence: CDR1 DFQATT, CDR2 SNEGSKA (reference sequence). The CDR3 contains 11 residues. V shed 6 bases and J shed 4 bases, with 8 bases lying between them.

The chain combines TRBV11-2 with TRBJ2-7; D may be TRBD1 (6 bases). The CDR3 extends over 15 amino acids. CDR1 SGHAT and CDR2 FQNNGV come from the germline V gene. The germline V and J ends were trimmed by 7 bases and 2 bases, with 18 bases remaining between them. The DNA for the CDR3 is TGTGCCAGCACCTCTATGCCAGGGGATACCTACGAGCAGTACTTC. Protein: CASTSMPGDTYEQYF.

This chain links TRBV11-2 with TRBJ2-1, with 8 bases fitting TRBD1. This CDR3 contains 14 residues. V dropped 4 bases and J dropped 4; count of bases not matched to a gene: 3. CDR1 SGHAT and CDR2 FQNNGV come from the germline V gene. The CDR3 DNA reads TGTGCCAGCAGCTCCGGGACAGGTTACAATGAGCAGTTCTTC. Protein sequence: CASSSGTGYNEQFF.

The chain has TRBV6-5 and TRBJ1-3; possibly TRBD1 for D (5 bases). V was clipped by 10 bases and J by 0 bases, with 10 bases between them. CDR1 MNHEY and CDR2 SVGAGI come from the germline V gene. The CDR3 loop spans 13 amino acids. The CDR3 DNA is TGTGCCATCAGGGAGAGCTCTGGAAACACCATATATTTT. Protein sequence: CAIRESSGNTIYF.

This chain links TRBV5-1 with TRBJ2-1, with D unresolved. Germline CDR1 and CDR2: SGHRS and YFSETQ. V gave up 4 bases and J gave up 4 bases, with 15 bases separating them. There are 15 residues in the CDR3. In DNA, the CDR3 is TGCGCCAGCAGCACTGGTGCCTCTGGATACAATGAGCAGTTCTTC. Encoded protein: CASSTGASGYNEQFF.